The 6 T cell receptor beta chains below come from one sample, sequenced in a study of T cell responses to AZD1222 COVID-19 vaccine. The data were produced by immunoSEQ multiplex PCR, yet TCRdb's version contains in-frame clones alone and is incomplete. This table holds about 210,000 clones, approximately 94% found once. Here the sequenced sample was peripheral blood, taken 28 days after the second dose of the MenACWY control vaccine. Every receptor here comes from an adult who received the MenACWY meningococcal vaccine as a control.

The chain joins TRBV27 to TRBJ2-2; D might be TRBD1 or TRBD2, each matching 8 bases. The germline V gene encodes CDR1 MNHEY and CDR2 SMNVEV (reference sequence). The CDR3 consists of 14 residues. Trimming took 8 bases from V and 5 from J, leaving 15 bases between them. The CDR3 DNA reads TGTGCCAGCCAGGGGGCGGGGGGTACCGGGGAGCTGTTTTTT. This encodes CASQGAGGTGELFF.

The chain is built from TRBV2 and TRBJ1-5; a possible D gene is TRBD1 (5 bases). Germline V lookup: CDR1 SNHLY, CDR2 FYNNEI. V lost 7 bases and J lost 7, with 14 bases in between. The CDR3 is 13 residues long. The CDR3 loop reads CASTVRGNQPQHF. CDR3 nucleotides: TGTGCCAGCACTGTGAGGGGAAACCAGCCCCAGCATTTT. The whole variable domain, filled in from reference TRBV2 and TRBJ1-5, reads EPEVTQTPSHQVTQMGQEVILRCVPISNHLYFYWYRQILGQKVEFLVSFYNNEISEKSEIFDDQFSVERPDGSNFTLKIRSTKLEDSAMYFCASTVRGNQPQHFGDGTRLSIL.

This rearrangement joins TRBV7-2 to TRBJ2-7; D is ambiguous. Trimming shortened V by 4 bases and J by 0 bases, and 13 bases separated the two germline ends. The CDR3 loop spans 15 amino acids. Looked up from germline, CDR1 is SGHTA and CDR2 is FQGNSA. The CDR3, as DNA: TGTGCCAGCAGCTATGGTGCGGTCCGCTCCTACGAGCAGTACTTC. This codes for CASSYGAVRSYEQYF.

The chain joins TRBV27 to TRBJ2-7, with no clear D. CDR1 is MNHEY and CDR2 is SMNVEV in the germline V gene (reference sequence). The germline V and J ends were trimmed by 10 bases and 4 bases, with 11 bases remaining between them. The CDR3 spans 11 residues. In DNA, the CDR3 is TGTGCCACCGGACGGATTTACGAGCAGTACTTC. Its translation is CATGRIYEQYF.

The chain is built from TRBV7-8 and TRBJ2-7; a weak D match, TRBD1 (6 bases). Germline V gives CDR1 SGHVS, CDR2 FQNEAQ. V was clipped by 0 bases and J by 2 bases, with 11 bases between them. The CDR3 runs 15 residues. CDR3 region: CASSLAWDIAYEQYF. Written as DNA, the CDR3 is TGTGCCAGCAGCTTAGCGTGGGACATCGCCTACGAGCAGTACTTC. Based on the CDR3 plus reference TRBV7-8 and TRBJ2-7, the full variable domain is GAGVSQSPRYKVAKRGQDVALRCDPISGHVSLFWYQQALGQGPEFLTYFQNEAQLDKSGLPSDRFFAERPEGSVSTLKIQRTQQEDSAVYLCASSLAWDIAYEQYFGPGTRLTVT.

This chain joins TRBV9 and TRBJ1-2; 12 bases match TRBD1. In germline, CDR1 is SGDLS, CDR2 YYNGEE. The CDR3 is made up of 14 amino acids. With V trimmed by 4 bases and J by 8 bases, 6 bases remained unmatched. The DNA for the CDR3 is TGTGCCAGCAGCTCCCGGGACAGGGGGCAGGGCTACACCTTC. This translates into CASSSRDRGQGYTF.